The 30 T cell receptor beta chains presented below share a single source sample, sequenced in a study of blood T cell repertoires in COVID-19. The repertoire was sequenced with immunoSEQ multiplex PCR; TCRdb's copy has only in-frame clones and lacks some. Of around 28,000 clones listed, 85% are singletons. Source material: peripheral blood. The receptors derive from a human donor in a cohort sampled during active COVID-19.

The rearrangement uses TRBV6-5 and TRBJ2-3; tentatively, D is TRBD2 (5 bases). Germline values: CDR1 MNHEY, CDR2 SVGAGI. Trimming removed 7 bases at V and 6 bases at J, with 14 bases between. CDR3 size: 13 residues. CDR3 sequence (DNA): TGTGCCAGCATCTTCCTACTAGGGGATACGCAGTATTTT. Its translation is CASIFLLGDTQYF.

The V call is TRBV4-1, the J call TRBJ2-5, with 9 nucleotides matching TRBD2. The CDR3 has 16 residues. After removal of 1 base from V and 4 bases from J, the junction contained 7 bases not matched to a gene. Germline V lookup: CDR1 MGHRA, CDR2 YSYEKL. CDR3 sequence: CASSQVLSGGPETQYF. Written as DNA, the CDR3 is TGCGCCAGCAGCCAAGTCCTAAGCGGGGGGCCAGAGACCCAGTACTTC.

The V gene is TRBV28, the J gene TRBJ2-7, with 8 bases aligning to TRBD1. CDR1 and CDR2 from the germline V gene are MDHEN and SYDVKM. The CDR3 runs 14 residues. With 5 bases clipped from V and 4 bases from J, the junction kept 7 bases outside the gene matches. The CDR3 is CASSPGTGGYEQYF. As DNA, the CDR3 is TGTGCCAGCAGTCCCGGGACAGGCGGGTACGAGCAGTACTTC.

This chain joins TRBV27 and TRBJ1-6; D possibly corresponds to TRBD1 (5 bases). The CDR3 has 13 amino acids. Per the germline V gene, CDR1 is MNHEY and CDR2 is SMNVEV (reference sequence). Trimming cost V 3 bases and J 7 bases, with 7 bases left between them. CDR3 nucleotide sequence: TGTGCCAGCAGTTTTAGACAGAATTCACCCCTCCACTTT. This translates into CASSFRQNSPLHF.

The gene calls are TRBV2 and TRBJ1-1; 7 positions match TRBD1. CDR1 is SNHLY, CDR2 FYNNEI, per germline. V dropped 6 bases and J dropped 4; count of bases not matched to a gene: 8. The CDR3 is 14 residues long. CDR3 residues: CASSTGEWGTEAFF. The CDR3 DNA is TGTGCCAGCAGCACAGGGGAATGGGGCACTGAAGCTTTCTTT. Variable domain in full (rest from reference TRBV2 and TRBJ1-1): EPEVTQTPSHQVTQMGQEVILRCVPISNHLYFYWYRQILGQKVEFLVSFYNNEISEKSEIFDDQFSVERPDGSNFTLKIRSTKLEDSAMYFCASSTGEWGTEAFFGQGTRLTVV.

CDR3 sequence: CATRVRAEETQYF. Here the CDR3 DNA reads TGTGCCACCAGGGTCAGGGCTGAAGAGACCCAGTACTTC. This chain links TRBV15 with TRBJ2-5; D is perhaps TRBD1 (5 bases). The V and J ends lost 6 bases and 3 bases respectively, with 11 bases between them. This CDR3 is 13 amino acids long. Germline V lookup: CDR1 LNHNV, CDR2 YYDKDF (reference sequence).

J is TRBJ2-2 and V is TRBV5-1, with D maybe TRBD2 (6 bases). The germline CDR1 and CDR2 sequences are SGHRS and YFSETQ. This CDR3 has 16 residues. V lost 0 bases to trimming and J lost 4 bases, with 13 bases between them. The CDR3: CASSLAGTGGTGELFF. For the CDR3, the DNA is TGCGCCAGCAGCTTGGCCGGGACTGGCGGCACCGGGGAGCTGTTTTTT.

The chain links TRBV7-9 to TRBJ1-4; maybe TRBD1 (6 bases). CDR1 and CDR2 (germline): SEHNR, FQNEAQ (reference sequence). The CDR3 is 14 amino acids. Trimming removed 5 bases at V and 6 bases at J, with 13 bases between. As DNA, the CDR3 is TGTGCCAGCAGCCAACAGGGCTCGTATGAAAAACTGTTTTTT. It codes for CASSQQGSYEKLFF.

The CDR3 loop reads CASSQPGRTKQYF. The CDR3 coding sequence is TGTGCCAGCAGCCAACCCGGACGGACTAAGCAGTACTTC. This sequence joins TRBV14 and TRBJ2-7; tentative D call: TRBD2 (6 bases). Germline loops: CDR1 SGHDN, CDR2 FVKESK. The CDR3 is 13 residues long. The germline V and J ends were trimmed by 2 bases and 8 bases, with 13 bases remaining between them.

V gene TRBV7-2 combines with J gene TRBJ2-5; D is ambiguous. V lost 5 bases and J lost 0, with 13 bases in between. The CDR3 is made up of 15 amino acids. CDR1 is SGHTA and CDR2 is FQGNSA in the germline V gene. The CDR3 loop is CASSASRGNQETQYF. DNA of the CDR3: TGTGCCAGCAGCGCTAGTCGTGGCAACCAAGAGACCCAGTACTTC.

This chain joins TRBV4-2 and TRBJ2-5; 7 positions match TRBD2. There are 15 residues in the CDR3. The ends lost 3 bases at V and 4 bases at J; junction bases unmatched: 8. Germline V CDR1 and CDR2: LGHNA, YNFKEQ. The CDR3 nucleotides are TGTGCCAGCAGCCAGGGGGGGGGTTATCTAGAGACCCAGTACTTC. It codes for CASSQGGGYLETQYF.

This clone has only a few counts. The V call is TRBV18, the J call TRBJ1-1, with D tentatively TRBD1 (5 bases). Trimming took 5 bases from V and 2 from J, leaving 9 bases between them. The CDR3 contains 13 residues. CDR1 is KGHSH and CDR2 is LQKENI in the germline V gene. The CDR3: CASSIGQNTEAFF. In DNA, the CDR3 is TGTGCCAGCTCAATCGGACAAAACACTGAAGCTTTCTTT.

This rearrangement joins TRBV27 to TRBJ2-5; 7 bases match TRBD1. The CDR3 contains 19 residues. Germline trimming cut 0 bases from V and 2 bases from J; bases unmatched to any gene: 15. Germline CDR1 and CDR2: MNHEY and SMNVEV (reference sequence). Here the CDR3 DNA reads TGTGCCAGCAGTTTATCAGATCTCTCCTCGCCGACAGGGCAAGAGACCCAGTACTTC. Protein: CASSLSDLSSPTGQETQYF.

The J gene is TRBJ2-5, the V gene TRBV6-2 or TRBV6-3; maybe TRBD1 (6 bases). The V gene's germline CDR1 is MNHEY and CDR2 SVGEGT. V was shortened by 5 bases and J by 2 bases, with 12 bases between the two germline ends. This CDR3 has 14 amino acids. CDR3 nucleotide sequence: TGTGCCAGCAGTGGACAGCTGATTCAAGAGACCCAGTACTTC. This gives the protein CASSGQLIQETQYF.

This clone was seen more than once but under ten times. This chain connects TRBV6-2 or TRBV6-3 to TRBJ2-1; D is possibly TRBD1 (6 bases). The V gene lost 8 bases and the J gene lost 4 bases, with 21 bases spanning the gap. This CDR3 has 16 residues. Germline CDR1 reads MNHEY; CDR2 reads SVGEGT. For the CDR3, the DNA is TGTGCCAGCGGCCCTCAAACAGGGCTCTTTTACAATGAGCAGTTCTTC. It encodes CASGPQTGLFYNEQFF.

The V call is TRBV5-1, the J call TRBJ2-7, with D possibly matching TRBD2 (6 bases). The V gene lost 2 bases and the J gene lost 6 bases, with 18 bases spanning the gap. The germline gives CDR1 SGHRS, CDR2 YFSETQ. This CDR3 contains 15 residues. CDR3 in amino acids: CASSLENRRRAEQYF. The CDR3 nucleotides read TGCGCCAGCAGCTTAGAGAACAGGCGGAGGGCCGAGCAGTACTTC.

The chain links TRBV19 to TRBJ2-7; 10 positions match TRBD1. The CDR3 length is 14 residues. From germline, CDR1 is LNHDA and CDR2 SQIVND (reference sequence). J gave up 6 bases and V 5 bases, and 7 bases lay outside the gene matches. The CDR3 DNA follows: TGTGCCAGTAGTCGACAGGGGGCCGGTGGCGAGCAGTACTTC. This translates into CASSRQGAGGEQYF.

V gene TRBV2 combines with J gene TRBJ2-7; tentative D call: TRBD2 (5 bases). Trimming took off 4 bases at V and 5 bases at J, with 9 bases between the two ends. The CDR3 contains 12 residues. Germline lookup yields CDR1 SNHLY and CDR2 FYNNEI. The DNA of the CDR3 is TGTGCCAGCAGTGTAACGGGAAACGAGCAGTACTTC. Protein sequence: CASSVTGNEQYF.

This clone was seen once. This rearrangement joins TRBV7-6 to TRBJ2-5; D is possibly TRBD1 (6 bases). Trimming shortened V by 5 bases and J by 1 base, and 17 bases separated the two germline ends. CDR1 SGHVS and CDR2 FNYEAQ come from the germline V gene. This CDR3 comprises 16 residues. CDR3 sequence reads: CASSGPSVGAQETQYF. Here the CDR3 DNA reads TGTGCCAGCAGCGGCCCGAGCGTGGGGGCCCAAGAGACCCAGTACTTC.

The V call is TRBV4-1, the J call TRBJ1-4; 7 bases are shared with TRBD1. V lost 3 bases, J lost 9 bases, and 10 bases stayed unmatched. This CDR3 is 15 amino acids long. CDR1 is MGHRA and CDR2 is YSYEKL in the germline V gene. CDR3 nucleotide sequence: TGCGCCAGCAGCCACTATACAGGGGATGTTAAAAAACTGTTTTTT. This gives the protein CASSHYTGDVKKLFF.

The V gene is TRBV12-3 or TRBV12-4, the J gene TRBJ1-2; tentatively, D is TRBD1 (5 bases). The CDR3 is made up of 12 amino acids. V lost 6 bases and J 8 bases, leaving 13 bases between the germline ends. CDR3 nucleotides: TGTGCCAGCAGCAATACAGGATACGGCTACACCTTC. Translated: CASSNTGYGYTF.

This chain links TRBV6-5 with TRBJ2-7, with D perhaps TRBD1 (5 bases). This CDR3 is 13 amino acids long. Germline V gene lookup returns CDR1 MNHEY and CDR2 SVGAGI. Deletions cut 4 bases from V and 2 bases from J, with 9 bases between. The CDR3 sequence is CASSSYRPYEQYF. The CDR3 bases are TGTGCCAGCAGTTCCTACAGGCCCTACGAGCAGTACTTC.

The chain has TRBV6-2 or TRBV6-3 and TRBJ1-1, with 9 bases aligning to TRBD1. This CDR3 contains 13 residues. Germline CDR1 and CDR2: MNHEY and SVGEGT. The ends lost 5 bases at V and 7 bases at J; junction bases unmatched: 5. The CDR3 nucleotides read TGTGCCAGCAGTATACAGGGGGCAAATGAAGCTTTCTTT. Translated: CASSIQGANEAFF.

This rearrangement joins TRBV30 to TRBJ2-5; 10 bases fit TRBD1. With V trimmed by 0 bases and J by 5 bases, 6 bases remained unmatched. In germline, CDR1 is GTSNPN, CDR2 SVGIG (reference sequence). This CDR3 region has 15 residues. This CDR3 reads CAWSVETGGRETQYF. In nucleotides, the CDR3 is TGTGCCTGGAGTGTAGAGACAGGGGGCAGGGAGACCCAGTACTTC.

This chain links TRBV11-2 with TRBJ2-3; TRBD2 matches at 7 bases. The CDR3 covers 13 residues. From germline, CDR1 is SGHAT and CDR2 FQNNGV. The ends lost 3 bases at V and 5 bases at J; junction bases unmatched: 2. The CDR3 here is CASSFAGEDTQYF. Here the CDR3 DNA reads TGTGCCAGCAGCTTCGCGGGAGAAGATACGCAGTATTTT.

The chain uses TRBV7-8 and TRBJ2-5; TRBD1 aligns across 9 bases. CDR3 length: 14 residues. Trimming removed 4 bases from V and 4 bases from J; junction bases left unmatched: 4. The germline CDR1 and CDR2 sequences are SGHVS and FQNEAQ. CDR3 loop: CASSSGTGLETQYF. In nucleotides, the CDR3 is TGTGCCAGCAGCTCCGGGACAGGGCTAGAGACCCAGTACTTC.

The chain combines TRBV4-1 with TRBJ2-2; 7 positions agree with TRBD1. The trim removed 4 bases at V and 0 bases at J, leaving 11 bases unmatched. Per germline, CDR1 MGHRA and CDR2 YSYEKL. This CDR3 is 18 amino acids long. The CDR3 loop is CASSRRQGRPPNTGELFF. For the CDR3, the DNA is TGCGCCAGCAGCCGTAGACAGGGTCGACCCCCGAACACCGGGGAGCTGTTTTTT.

The chain employs TRBV4-2 and TRBJ2-1; 7 positions agree with TRBD1. The V and J ends lost 0 bases and 6 bases, in that order; junction bases with no gene match: 8. The CDR3 length is 16 residues. Germline V gene lookup returns CDR1 LGHNA and CDR2 YNFKEQ. DNA for the CDR3: TGTGCCAGCAGCCAAGAACTGGGACAGTCTCCCAATGAGCAGTTCTTC. It yields the protein CASSQELGQSPNEQFF.

This rearrangement joins TRBV6-1 to TRBJ1-2, with D perhaps TRBD1 (5 bases). The CDR3 covers 14 residues. The ends were cut back, 1 base at V and 4 bases at J, with 10 bases in the middle. Germline assignment: CDR1 MNHNS and CDR2 SASEGT. CDR3 residues: CASSEGWGRYGYTF. In DNA form, the CDR3 reads TGTGCCAGCAGTGAAGGCTGGGGCCGCTATGGCTACACCTTC.

This chain uses TRBV12-2 with TRBJ1-2; TRBD1 is taken as the D call from the table, unchecked against the DNA. TRBV12-2 is described as a pseudogene. The CDR3 sequence is 15 residues long. The CDR3 coding sequence is TGTGCAAGTCGCTTCCGGGACAACCTATTCTATGGCTACACCTTC. Protein: CASRFRDNLFYGYTF.